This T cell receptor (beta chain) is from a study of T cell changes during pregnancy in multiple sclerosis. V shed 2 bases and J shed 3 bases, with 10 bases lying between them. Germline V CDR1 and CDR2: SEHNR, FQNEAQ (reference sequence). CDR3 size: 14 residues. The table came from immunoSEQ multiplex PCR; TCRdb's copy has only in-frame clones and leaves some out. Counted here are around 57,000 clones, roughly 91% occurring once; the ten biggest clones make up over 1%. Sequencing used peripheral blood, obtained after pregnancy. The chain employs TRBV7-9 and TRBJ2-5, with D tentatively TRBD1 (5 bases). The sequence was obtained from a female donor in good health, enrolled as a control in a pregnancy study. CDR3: CASSLYTTEETQYF. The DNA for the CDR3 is TGTGCCAGCAGCTTATATACGACAGAAGAGACCCAGTACTTC.